The source of this TCR beta chain is a study of CD8 T cells in Susac syndrome. V shed 1 base and J 5 bases; nucleotides not matched to a gene: 7. Germline V gene data show CDR1 as DFQATT and CDR2 as SNEGSKA (reference sequence). The CDR3 totals 14 residues. Reverse transcription used roughly 0.45 to 1 ug RNA and random hexamers. From the immunoSEQ multiplex PCR reads, TCRdb called clonotypes with MiXCR, one entry per CDR3 protein. The sample lists approximately 150,000 distinct CDR3 sequences, roughly 76% seen once, with approximately 0.51% in the top ten. Through negative isolation, CD4+ and CD8+ T cells were obtained, while TEMRA cells were enriched using FACS.

The sequencing input was CD8+ T cells from PBMCs. The rearrangement links TRBV20-1 to TRBJ1-2; 7 bases match TRBD1. The receptor was derived from a human donor with multiple sclerosis. The CDR3 sequence is CSARADRDNYGYTF. The CDR3 nucleotides are TGCAGTGCTAGAGCAGACAGGGACAATTATGGCTACACCTTC.